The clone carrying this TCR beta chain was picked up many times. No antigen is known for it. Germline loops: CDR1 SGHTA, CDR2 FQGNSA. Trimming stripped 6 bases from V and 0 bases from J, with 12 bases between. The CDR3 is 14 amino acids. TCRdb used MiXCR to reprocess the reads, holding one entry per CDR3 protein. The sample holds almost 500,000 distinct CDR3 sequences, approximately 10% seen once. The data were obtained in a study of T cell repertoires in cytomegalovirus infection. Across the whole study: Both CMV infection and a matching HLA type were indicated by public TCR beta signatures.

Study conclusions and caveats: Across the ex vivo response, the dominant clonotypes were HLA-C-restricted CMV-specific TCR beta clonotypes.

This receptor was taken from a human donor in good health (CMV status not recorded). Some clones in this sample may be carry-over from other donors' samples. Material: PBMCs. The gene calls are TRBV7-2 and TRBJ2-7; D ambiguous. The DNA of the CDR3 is TGTGCCAGCAGTCCGGACCGCTTCTCCTACGAGCAGTACTTC. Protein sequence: CASSPDRFSYEQYF.